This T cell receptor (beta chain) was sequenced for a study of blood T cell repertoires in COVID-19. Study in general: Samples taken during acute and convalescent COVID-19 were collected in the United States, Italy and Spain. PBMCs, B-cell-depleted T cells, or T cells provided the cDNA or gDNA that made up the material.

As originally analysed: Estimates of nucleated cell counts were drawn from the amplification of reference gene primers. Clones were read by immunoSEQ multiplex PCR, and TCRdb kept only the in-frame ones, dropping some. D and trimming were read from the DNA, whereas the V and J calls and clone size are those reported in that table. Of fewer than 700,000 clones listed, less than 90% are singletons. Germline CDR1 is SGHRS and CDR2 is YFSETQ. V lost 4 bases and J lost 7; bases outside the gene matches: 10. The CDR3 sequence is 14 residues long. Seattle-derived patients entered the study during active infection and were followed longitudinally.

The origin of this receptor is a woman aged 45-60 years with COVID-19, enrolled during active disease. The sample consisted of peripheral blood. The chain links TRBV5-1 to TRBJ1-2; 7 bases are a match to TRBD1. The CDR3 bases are TGCGCCAGCAGCCTGACAGGGTTAGCGAGTGGCTACACCTTC. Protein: CASSLTGLASGYTF.